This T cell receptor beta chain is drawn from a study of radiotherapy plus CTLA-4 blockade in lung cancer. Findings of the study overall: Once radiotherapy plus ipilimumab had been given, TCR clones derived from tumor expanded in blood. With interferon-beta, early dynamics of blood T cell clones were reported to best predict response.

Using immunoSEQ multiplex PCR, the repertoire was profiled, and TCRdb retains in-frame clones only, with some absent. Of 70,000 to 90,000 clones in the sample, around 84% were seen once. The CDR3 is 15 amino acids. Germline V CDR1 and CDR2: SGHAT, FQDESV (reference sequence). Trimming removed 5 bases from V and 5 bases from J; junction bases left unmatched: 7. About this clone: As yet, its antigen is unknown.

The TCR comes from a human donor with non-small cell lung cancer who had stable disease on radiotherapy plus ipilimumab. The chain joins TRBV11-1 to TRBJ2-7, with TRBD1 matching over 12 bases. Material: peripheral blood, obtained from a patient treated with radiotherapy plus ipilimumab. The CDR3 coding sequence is TGTGCCAGCAGCCGCAGGGACAGGGGGCGCAACGAGCAGTACTTC. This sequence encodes CASSRRDRGRNEQYF.